The 8 T cell receptor beta chains below all came from one sample that was sequenced in a study of T cell responses to AZD1222 COVID-19 vaccine. Using immunoSEQ multiplex PCR, the repertoire was profiled, and TCRdb retains in-frame clones only, with some absent. This table has 100,000 to 120,000 clones, 70% to 90% appearing once. This sample comprised peripheral blood, obtained on day 0 of AZD1222 vaccination. These TCRs come from an adult in good health.

The rearrangement joins TRBV3-1 (or the pseudogene TRBV3-2) to TRBJ1-5; a possible D gene is TRBD1 (5 bases). There are 15 residues in the CDR3. Trimming left V 5 bases short and J 4 bases short, with 15 bases between. Germline V gene lookup returns CDR1 LGHDT and CDR2 YNNKEL (reference sequence). CDR3 DNA sequence: TGTGCCAGCAGCAAGACCGGGGGAGGGAATCAGCCCCAGCATTTT. It encodes CASSKTGGGNQPQHF.

The gene calls are TRBV7-2 and TRBJ2-7; D is possibly TRBD1 or TRBD2 (5 bases each). V was pared by 4 bases and J by 0 bases, with 7 bases between. The CDR3 runs to 13 residues. Germline V CDR1 and CDR2: SGHTA, FQGNSA. The CDR3, as DNA: TGTGCCAGCAGCTCGGGACCCTCCTACGAGCAGTACTTC. Translating gives CASSSGPSYEQYF.

This rearrangement joins TRBV6-4 to TRBJ2-2, with 8 positions matching TRBD1. Germline loops: CDR1 MRHNA, CDR2 SNTAGT. This CDR3 has 17 residues. With V trimmed by 0 bases and J by 4 bases, 7 bases remained unmatched. The CDR3 DNA reads as TGTGCCAGCAGTGACTCGGTCAGGGGGCGAGGCACCGGGGAGCTGTTTTTT. Translated, it gives CASSDSVRGRGTGELFF.

The chain is built from TRBV12-5 and TRBJ2-1, with 11 bases fitting TRBD2. The V gene end was trimmed by 5 bases and the J gene end by 1 base; junction bases not matched to a gene: 7. Germline V gives CDR1 LGHNT, CDR2 FRNRAP. The CDR3 is 17 amino acids. CDR3 DNA: TGTGCTAGTGGTCTTAGCGGGGGGGCTATTTCCTACAATGAGCAGTTCTTC. As protein: CASGLSGGAISYNEQFF.

The gene calls are TRBV11-3 and TRBJ2-7; a weak D match, TRBD2 (5 bases). Deletions cut 1 base from V and 3 bases from J, with 7 bases between. The CDR3 consists of 13 residues. The germline V gene has CDR1 SGHNT and CDR2 YENEEA. The CDR3 coding sequence is TGTGCCAGCAGCTTAGGTCGGGACTACGAGCAGTACTTC. It is translated as CASSLGRDYEQYF.

This chain joins TRBV28 and TRBJ2-3, with 10 bases that match TRBD2. In germline, CDR1 is MDHEN, CDR2 SYDVKM. J was trimmed by 5 bases and V by 3 bases; bases with no gene match: 14. The length of the CDR3 is 18 residues. CDR3 bases: TGTGCCAGCAGTTTTACAGCCCTTCTAGCGGGGGTAATAGATACGCAGTATTTT. Encoded protein: CASSFTALLAGVIDTQYF.

Here the CDR3 DNA reads TGTGCCAGCAGCCCCAGACTAGGGGGCCCAGATACGCAGTATTTT. This encodes CASSPRLGGPDTQYF. This chain joins TRBV6-5 and TRBJ2-3; possible D gene TRBD1, 7 bases. The germline CDR1 and CDR2 sequences are MNHEY and SVGAGI. CDR3 length equals 15 residues. Trimming left V 6 bases short and J 4 bases short, with 17 bases between.

The V call is TRBV18, the J call TRBJ2-7; D may be TRBD2 (5 bases). The CDR3 runs to 13 residues. V dropped 1 base and J dropped 5 bases, with 9 bases sitting between them. Germline CDR1 is KGHSH and CDR2 is LQKENI. Written as DNA, the CDR3 is TGTGCCAGCTCACCACGACACGGGGACGAGCAGTACTTC. It codes for CASSPRHGDEQYF.